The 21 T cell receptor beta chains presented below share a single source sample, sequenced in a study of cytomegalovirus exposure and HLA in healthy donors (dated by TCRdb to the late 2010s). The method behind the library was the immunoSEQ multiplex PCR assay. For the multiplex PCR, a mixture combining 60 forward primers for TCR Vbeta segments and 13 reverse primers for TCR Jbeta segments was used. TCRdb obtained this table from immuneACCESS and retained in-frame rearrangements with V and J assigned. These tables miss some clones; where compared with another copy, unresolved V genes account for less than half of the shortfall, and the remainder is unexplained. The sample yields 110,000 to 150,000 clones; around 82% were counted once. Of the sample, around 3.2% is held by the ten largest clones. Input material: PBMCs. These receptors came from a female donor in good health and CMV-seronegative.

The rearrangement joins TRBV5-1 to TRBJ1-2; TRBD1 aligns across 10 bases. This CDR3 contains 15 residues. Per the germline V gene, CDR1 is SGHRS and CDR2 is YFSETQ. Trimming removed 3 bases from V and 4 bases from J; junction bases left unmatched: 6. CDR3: CASSYRTGGGYGYTF. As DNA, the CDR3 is TGCGCCAGCAGCTATAGGACAGGGGGAGGCTATGGCTACACCTTC.

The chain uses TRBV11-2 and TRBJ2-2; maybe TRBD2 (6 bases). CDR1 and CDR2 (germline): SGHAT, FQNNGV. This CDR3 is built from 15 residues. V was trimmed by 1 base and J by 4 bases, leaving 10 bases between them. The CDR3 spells CASSLGGGSTGELFF. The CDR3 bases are TGTGCCAGCAGCTTAGGTGGAGGGTCCACCGGGGAGCTGTTTTTT.

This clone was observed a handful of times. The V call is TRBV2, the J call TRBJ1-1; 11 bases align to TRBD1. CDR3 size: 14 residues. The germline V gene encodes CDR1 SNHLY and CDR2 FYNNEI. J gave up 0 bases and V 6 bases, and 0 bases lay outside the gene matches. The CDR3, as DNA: TGTGCCAGCAGGGACAGGGGGCTGAACACTGAAGCTTTCTTT. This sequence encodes CASRDRGLNTEAFF.

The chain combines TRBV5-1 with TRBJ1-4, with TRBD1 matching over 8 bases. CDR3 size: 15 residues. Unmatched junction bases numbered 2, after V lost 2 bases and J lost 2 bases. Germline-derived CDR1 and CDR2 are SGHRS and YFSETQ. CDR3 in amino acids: CASSFRQGTNEKLFF. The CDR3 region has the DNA TGCGCCAGCAGCTTTCGACAGGGGACTAATGAAAAACTGTTTTTT. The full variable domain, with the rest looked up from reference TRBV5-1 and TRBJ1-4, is KAGVTQTPRYLIKTRGQQVTLSCSPISGHRSVSWYQQTPGQGLQFLFEYFSETQRNKGNFPGRFSGRQFSNSRSEMNVSTLELGDSALYLCASSFRQGTNEKLFFGSGTQLSVL.

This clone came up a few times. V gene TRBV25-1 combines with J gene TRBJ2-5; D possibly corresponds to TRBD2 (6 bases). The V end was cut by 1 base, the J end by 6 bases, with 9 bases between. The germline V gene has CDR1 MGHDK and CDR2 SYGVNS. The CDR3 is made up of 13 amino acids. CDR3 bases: TGTGCCAGCAGTGAATCGGGCGGGAAGACCCAGTACTTC. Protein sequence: CASSESGGKTQYF.

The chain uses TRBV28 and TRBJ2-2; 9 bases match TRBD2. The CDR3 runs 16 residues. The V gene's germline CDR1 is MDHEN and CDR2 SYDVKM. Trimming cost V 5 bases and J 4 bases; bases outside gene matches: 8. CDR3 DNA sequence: TGTGCCAGCAGTCTACCAGCGGGGGGCGGCACCGGGGAGCTGTTTTTT. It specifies CASSLPAGGGTGELFF.

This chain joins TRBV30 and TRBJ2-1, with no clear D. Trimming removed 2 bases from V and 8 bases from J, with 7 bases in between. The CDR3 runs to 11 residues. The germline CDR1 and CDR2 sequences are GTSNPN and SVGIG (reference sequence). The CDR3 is CAWSPTDEQFF. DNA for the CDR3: TGTGCCTGGAGTCCAACGGATGAGCAGTTCTTC.

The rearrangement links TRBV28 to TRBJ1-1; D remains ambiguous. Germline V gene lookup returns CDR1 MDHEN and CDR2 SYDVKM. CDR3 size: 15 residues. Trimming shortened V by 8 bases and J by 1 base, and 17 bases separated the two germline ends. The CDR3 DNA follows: TGTGCCAGCTCAGTTTGGACGGGGAAGAACACTGAAGCTTTCTTT. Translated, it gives CASSVWTGKNTEAFF.

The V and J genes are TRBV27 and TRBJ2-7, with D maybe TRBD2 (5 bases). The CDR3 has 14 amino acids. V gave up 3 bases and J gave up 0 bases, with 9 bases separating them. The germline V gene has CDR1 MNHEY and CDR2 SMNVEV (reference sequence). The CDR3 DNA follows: TGTGCCAGCAGTTTCGGAGGCGGCTCCTACGAGCAGTACTTC. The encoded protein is CASSFGGGSYEQYF.

The CDR3 bases are TGTGCCTGGAGTGTAATAGGGGGCAGCGGCTACACCTTC. It translates to CAWSVIGGSGYTF. This chain connects TRBV30 to TRBJ1-2; 7 nucleotides line up with TRBD1. Germline V gives CDR1 GTSNPN, CDR2 SVGIG (reference sequence). V lost 0 bases, J lost 8 bases, and 6 bases stayed unmatched. The CDR3 runs 13 residues.

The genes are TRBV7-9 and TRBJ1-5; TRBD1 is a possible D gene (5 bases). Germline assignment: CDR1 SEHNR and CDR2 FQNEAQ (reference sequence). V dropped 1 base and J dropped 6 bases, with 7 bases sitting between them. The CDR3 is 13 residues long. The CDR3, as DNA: TGTGCCAGCAGCTTAGAAGGGGTTCAGCCCCAGCATTTT. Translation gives CASSLEGVQPQHF.

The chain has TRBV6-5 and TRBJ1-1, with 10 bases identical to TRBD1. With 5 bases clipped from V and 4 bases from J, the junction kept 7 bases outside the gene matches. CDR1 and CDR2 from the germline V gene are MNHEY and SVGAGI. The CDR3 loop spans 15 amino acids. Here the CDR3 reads CASSVRRTGGTEAFF. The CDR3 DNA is TGTGCCAGCAGTGTTCGTAGGACAGGGGGCACTGAAGCTTTCTTT.

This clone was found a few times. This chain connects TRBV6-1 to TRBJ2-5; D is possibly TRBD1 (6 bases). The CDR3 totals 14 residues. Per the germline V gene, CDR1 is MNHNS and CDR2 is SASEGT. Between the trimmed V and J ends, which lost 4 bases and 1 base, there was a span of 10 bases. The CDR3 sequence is CASSGRTVQETQYF. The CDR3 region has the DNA TGTGCCAGCAGTGGGCGGACAGTCCAAGAGACCCAGTACTTC.

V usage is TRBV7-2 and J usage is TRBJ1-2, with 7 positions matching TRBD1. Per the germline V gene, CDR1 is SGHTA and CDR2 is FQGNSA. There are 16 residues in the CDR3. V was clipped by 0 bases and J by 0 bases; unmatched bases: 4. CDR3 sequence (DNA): TGTGCCAGCAGCTTAGCGATTGGGACAGCTAACTATGGCTACACCTTC. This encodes CASSLAIGTANYGYTF.

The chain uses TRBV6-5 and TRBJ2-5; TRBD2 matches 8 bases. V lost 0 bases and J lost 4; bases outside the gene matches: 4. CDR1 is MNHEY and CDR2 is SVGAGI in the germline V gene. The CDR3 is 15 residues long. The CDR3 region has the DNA TGTGCCAGCAGTTACTCGGGACTAGAGGGAGAGACCCAGTACTTC. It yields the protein CASSYSGLEGETQYF.

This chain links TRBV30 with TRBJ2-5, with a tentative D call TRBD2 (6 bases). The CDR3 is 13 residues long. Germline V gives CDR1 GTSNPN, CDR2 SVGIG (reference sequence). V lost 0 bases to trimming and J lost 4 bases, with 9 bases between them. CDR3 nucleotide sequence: TGTGCCTGGAGTGTCGGGAGCGGAGAGACCCAGTACTTC. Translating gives CAWSVGSGETQYF. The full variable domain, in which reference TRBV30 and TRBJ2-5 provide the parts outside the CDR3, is SQTIHQWPATLVQPVGSPLSLECTVEGTSNPNLYWYRQAAGRGLQLLFYSVGIGQISSEVPQNLSASRPQDRQFILSSKKLLLSDSGFYLCAWSVGSGETQYFGPGTRLLVL.

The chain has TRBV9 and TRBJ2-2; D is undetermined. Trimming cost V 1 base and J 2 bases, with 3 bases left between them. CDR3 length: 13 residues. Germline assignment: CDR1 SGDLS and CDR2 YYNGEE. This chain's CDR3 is CASSVPNTGELFF. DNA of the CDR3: TGTGCCAGCAGCGTACCAAACACCGGGGAGCTGTTTTTT.

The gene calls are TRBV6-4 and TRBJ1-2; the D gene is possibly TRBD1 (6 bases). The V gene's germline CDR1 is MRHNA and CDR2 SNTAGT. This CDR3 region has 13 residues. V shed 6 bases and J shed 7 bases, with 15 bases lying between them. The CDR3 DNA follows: TGTGCCAGCAGACCGGGACAAGGAGGTGGCTACACCTTC. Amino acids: CASRPGQGGGYTF.

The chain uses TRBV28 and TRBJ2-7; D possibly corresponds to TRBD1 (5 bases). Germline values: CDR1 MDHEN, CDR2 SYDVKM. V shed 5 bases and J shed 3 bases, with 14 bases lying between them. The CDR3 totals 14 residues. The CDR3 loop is CASSGRRAYYEQYF. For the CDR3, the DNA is TGTGCCAGCAGTGGGCGCAGGGCTTACTACGAGCAGTACTTC.

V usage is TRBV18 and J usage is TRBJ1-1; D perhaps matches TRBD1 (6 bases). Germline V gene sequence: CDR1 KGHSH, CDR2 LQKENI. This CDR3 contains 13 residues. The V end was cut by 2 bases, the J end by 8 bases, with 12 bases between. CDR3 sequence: CASSPSLDREAFF. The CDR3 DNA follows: TGTGCCAGCTCACCATCACTGGACAGAGAAGCTTTCTTT.

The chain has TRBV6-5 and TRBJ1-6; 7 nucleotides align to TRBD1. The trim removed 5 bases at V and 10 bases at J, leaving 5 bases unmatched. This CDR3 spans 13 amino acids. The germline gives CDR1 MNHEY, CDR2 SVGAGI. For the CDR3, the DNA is TGTGCCAGCAGTGACAGGGCAGTCTCACCCCTCCACTTT. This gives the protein CASSDRAVSPLHF.